This TCR beta chain was sequenced during a study of T cell responses to AZD1222 COVID-19 vaccine. The study, taken as a whole, reports: Dominant CD4 TCR responses targeted spike regions 160-218 and 743-854.

Points on this clone: Its target is unknown.

Only in-frame clones appear in the TCRdb table, and some are missing; sequencing was by immunoSEQ multiplex PCR. The sample has some 110,000 clones, approximately 88% seen once. There are 16 residues in the CDR3. Germline CDR1 is LNHNV and CDR2 is YYDKDF (reference sequence). V dropped 1 base and J dropped 5 bases, with 15 bases sitting between them. The source material was peripheral blood, sampled on day 0 of AZD1222 vaccination. The source is an adult in good health. The rearrangement links TRBV15 to TRBJ2-4, with D perhaps TRBD1 (6 bases). In DNA, the CDR3 is TGTGCCACCAGCAGAGTTTCCGGGACAATTCAAAACATTCAGTACTTC. Translating gives CATSRVSGTIQNIQYF.